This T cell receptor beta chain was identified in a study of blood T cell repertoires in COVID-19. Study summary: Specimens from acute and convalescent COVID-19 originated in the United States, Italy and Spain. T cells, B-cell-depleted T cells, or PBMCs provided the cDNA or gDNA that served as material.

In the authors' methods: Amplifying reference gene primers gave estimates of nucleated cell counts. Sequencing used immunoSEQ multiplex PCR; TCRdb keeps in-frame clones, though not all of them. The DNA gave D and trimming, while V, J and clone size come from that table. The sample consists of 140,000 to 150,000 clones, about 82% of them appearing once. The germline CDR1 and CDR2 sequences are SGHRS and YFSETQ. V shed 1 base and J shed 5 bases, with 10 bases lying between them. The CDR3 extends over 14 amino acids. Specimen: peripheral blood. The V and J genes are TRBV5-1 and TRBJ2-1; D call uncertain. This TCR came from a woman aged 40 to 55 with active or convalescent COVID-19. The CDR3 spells CASSLRAQDNEQFF. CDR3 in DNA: TGCGCCAGCAGCTTGAGAGCTCAGGACAATGAGCAGTTCTTC.